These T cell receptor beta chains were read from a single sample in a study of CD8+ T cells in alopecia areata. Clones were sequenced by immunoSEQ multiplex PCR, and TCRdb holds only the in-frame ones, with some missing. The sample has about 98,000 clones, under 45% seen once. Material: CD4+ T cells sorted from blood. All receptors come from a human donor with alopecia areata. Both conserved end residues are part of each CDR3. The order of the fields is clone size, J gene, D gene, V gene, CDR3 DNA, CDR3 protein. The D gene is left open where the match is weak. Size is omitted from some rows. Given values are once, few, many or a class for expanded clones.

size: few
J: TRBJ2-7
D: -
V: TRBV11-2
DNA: TGTGCCAGCAGCTGGAATTTGGGGGTCCCAAGCGAGCAGTACTTC
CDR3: CASSWNLGVPSEQYF

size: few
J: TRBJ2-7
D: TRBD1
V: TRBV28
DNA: TGTGCCAGCAGCAGGGACAGCGCAACCTACGAGCAGTACTTC
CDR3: CASSRDSATYEQYF

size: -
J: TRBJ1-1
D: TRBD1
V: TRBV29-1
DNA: TGCAGCCTTCAAAGTGCACAGGGGGCGGACACTGAAGCTTTCTTT
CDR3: CSLQSAQGADTEAFF

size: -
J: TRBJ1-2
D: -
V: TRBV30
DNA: TGTGCCTGGAGTGTATCTCCAGCCTTATATGGCTACACCTTC
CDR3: CAWSVSPALYGYTF

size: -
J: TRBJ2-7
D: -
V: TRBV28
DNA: TGTGCCAGCAGTCTCGAGCGGCAGCAGTACTTC
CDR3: CASSLERQQYF

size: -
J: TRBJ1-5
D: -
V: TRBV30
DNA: TGTGCCTGGAGTCTCGGTGAGCCCCAGCATTTT
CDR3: CAWSLGEPQHF

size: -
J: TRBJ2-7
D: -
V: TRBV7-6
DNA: TGTGCCAGCAGCTTAGCTGCCTACGAGCAGTACTTC
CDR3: CASSLAAYEQYF

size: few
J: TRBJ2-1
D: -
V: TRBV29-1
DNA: TGCAGCGCCCGTCCCCGTCTCAATGAGCAGTTCTTC
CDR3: CSARPRLNEQFF

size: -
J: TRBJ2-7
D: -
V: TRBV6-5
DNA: TGTGCCAGCAGTGCAGACCCTACAAACGGCTACGAGCAGTACTTC
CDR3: CASSADPTNGYEQYF

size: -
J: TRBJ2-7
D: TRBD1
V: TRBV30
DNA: TGTGCCTGGAACCCCGGGACAGCTGACGAGCAGTACTTC
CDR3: CAWNPGTADEQYF

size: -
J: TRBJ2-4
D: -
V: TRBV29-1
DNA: TGCAGCGTTGCACCCGGGACAAGGCTAGCCAAAAACATTCAGTACTTC
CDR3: CSVAPGTRLAKNIQYF

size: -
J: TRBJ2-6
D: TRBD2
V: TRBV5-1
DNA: TGCGCCAGCAGTACCTCGGGAGGGCGGGCCAACGTCCTGACTTTC
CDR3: CASSTSGGRANVLTF

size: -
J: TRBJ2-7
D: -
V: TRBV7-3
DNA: TGTGCCAGCAGCCCCATCCCGGGCAGCGAGCAGTACTTC
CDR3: CASSPIPGSEQYF

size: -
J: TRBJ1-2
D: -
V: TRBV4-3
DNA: TGCGCCAGCAGCCAAGATCAGGGCCCGTCTAACTATGGCTACACCTTC
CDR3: CASSQDQGPSNYGYTF

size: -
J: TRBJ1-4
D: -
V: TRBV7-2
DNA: TGTGCCAGCAGCTCCGGAACGAGTGAAAAACTGTTTTTT
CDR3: CASSSGTSEKLFF

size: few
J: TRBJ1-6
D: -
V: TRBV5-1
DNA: TGCGCCAGCAGCTTGGCTCCTCAGGGATCGATCAGGGGTTCACCCCTCCACTTT
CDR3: CASSLAPQGSIRGSPLHF

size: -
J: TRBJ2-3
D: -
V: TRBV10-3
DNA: TGTGCCATCAGTGAGTCTAGTAAAGGGAGCACAGATACGCAGTATTTT
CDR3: CAISESSKGSTDTQYF

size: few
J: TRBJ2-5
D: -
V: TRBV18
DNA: TGTGCCAGCTCACCGCCCAGACAGCCAGAGACCCAGTACTTC
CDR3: CASSPPRQPETQYF

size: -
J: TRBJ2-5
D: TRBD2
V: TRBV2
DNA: TGTGCCAGCAGTCCTCAGACTAGCTGGGAGACCCAGTACTTC
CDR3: CASSPQTSWETQYF

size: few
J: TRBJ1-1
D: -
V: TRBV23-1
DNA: TGCGCCCCTAGAAGGTACACTGAAGCTTTCTTT
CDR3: CAPRRYTEAFF

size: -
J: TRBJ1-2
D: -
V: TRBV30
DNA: TGTGCCTGGAGGGGCTCGGGATGGGGTGGCTACACCTTC
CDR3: CAWRGSGWGGYTF

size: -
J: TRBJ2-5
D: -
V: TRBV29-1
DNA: TGCAGCGTTGCCTTTGGCGGGTACCAAGAGACCCAGTACTTC
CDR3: CSVAFGGYQETQYF

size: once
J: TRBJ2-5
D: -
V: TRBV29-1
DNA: TGCAGCGTTGTTCTTGGGCAGGACCAAGAGACCCAGTACTTC
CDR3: CSVVLGQDQETQYF

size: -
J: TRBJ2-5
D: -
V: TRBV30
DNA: TGTGCCTGGAGTGCCGCGTTGGGAGAGACCCAGTACTTC
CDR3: CAWSAALGETQYF

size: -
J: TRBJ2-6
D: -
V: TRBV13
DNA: TGTGCCAGCAGCTTAGGCACCAGCTCTGGGGCCAACGTCCTGACTTTC
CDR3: CASSLGTSSGANVLTF

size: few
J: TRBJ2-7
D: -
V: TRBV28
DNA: TGTGCCAGCAGTGCCCAACAGGGTTCGGGCGAGCAGTACTTC
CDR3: CASSAQQGSGEQYF

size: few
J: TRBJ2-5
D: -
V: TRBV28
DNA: TGTGCCAGCAGTTTTTCTTCTACACAAGAGACCCAGTACTTC
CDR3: CASSFSSTQETQYF

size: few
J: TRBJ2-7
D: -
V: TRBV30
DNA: TGTGCCTGGAGTTCCGGGGGATTCTACGAGCAGTACTTC
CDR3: CAWSSGGFYEQYF

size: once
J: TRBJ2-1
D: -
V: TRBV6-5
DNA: TGTGCCAGCAGTTCGAAGGGTTATGAGCAGTTCTTC
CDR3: CASSSKGYEQFF

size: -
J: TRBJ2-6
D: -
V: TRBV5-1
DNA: TGCGCCAGCAGCTCCTCCTATACAAGCTCTGGGGCCAACGTCCTGACTTTC
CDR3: CASSSSYTSSGANVLTF

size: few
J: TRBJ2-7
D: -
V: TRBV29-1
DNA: TGCAGCGTCTCGCGGACGGGGACGTACGAGCAGTACTTC
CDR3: CSVSRTGTYEQYF

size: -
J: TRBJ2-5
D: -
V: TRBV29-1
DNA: TGCAGCGCCGTACAGGACACGAGGGTGGGGGAGACCCAGTACTTC
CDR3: CSAVQDTRVGETQYF

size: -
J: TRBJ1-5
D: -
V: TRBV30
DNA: TGTGCCTGGGGTGGTCCAGGGAGAAGCAATCAGCCCCAGCATTTT
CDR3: CAWGGPGRSNQPQHF

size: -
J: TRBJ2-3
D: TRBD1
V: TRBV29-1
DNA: TGCAGCGTTGAAGGTCAACCGGGACAGCCCACAGATACGCAGTATTTT
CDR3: CSVEGQPGQPTDTQYF

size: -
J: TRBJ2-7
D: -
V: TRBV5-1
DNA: TGCGCCAGCAGCTTGGAAATCATGGAATACGAGCAGTACTTC
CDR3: CASSLEIMEYEQYF

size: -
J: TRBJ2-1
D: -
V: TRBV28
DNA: TGTGCCAGCAGTTTAGTCCCCTGGGGCGGGGGCCAAGTTAATGAGCAGTTCTTC
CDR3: CASSLVPWGGGQVNEQFF

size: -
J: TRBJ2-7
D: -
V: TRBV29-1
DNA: TGCAGCGTGGGGGAGACTGATGTCGCGCAGTACTTC
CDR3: CSVGETDVAQYF

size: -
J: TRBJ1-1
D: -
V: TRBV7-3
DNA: TGTGCCAGCAGCTTAGCGGAGAACACTGAAGCTTTCTTT
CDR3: CASSLAENTEAFF

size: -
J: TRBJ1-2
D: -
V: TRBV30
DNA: TGTGCCTGGAGTGACGGGGGCGGCTACACCTTC
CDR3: CAWSDGGGYTF